The entry below gives a single T cell receptor beta chain sequence along with its context. This specimen belongs to a study of cytomegalovirus exposure and HLA in healthy donors. 60 Vbeta and 13 Jbeta primers were used in PCR. Clones were sequenced by immunoSEQ multiplex PCR, and TCRdb holds only the in-frame ones, with some missing. The sample features around 100,000 clones, with roughly 3.6% in its top ten. The length of the CDR3 is 16 residues. From germline, CDR1 is LNHDA and CDR2 SQIVND (reference sequence). Trimming took 0 bases from V and 7 from J, leaving 15 bases between them. What was sequenced was PBMCs. The receptor comes from a man aged 30 to 45 in good health and CMV-seronegative. The chain employs TRBV19 and TRBJ1-4; possibly TRBD1 for D (5 bases). The CDR3 protein is CASSIEDNPWSEKLFF. The DNA for the CDR3 is TGTGCCAGTAGTATAGAGGACAACCCCTGGAGTGAAAAACTGTTTTTT.